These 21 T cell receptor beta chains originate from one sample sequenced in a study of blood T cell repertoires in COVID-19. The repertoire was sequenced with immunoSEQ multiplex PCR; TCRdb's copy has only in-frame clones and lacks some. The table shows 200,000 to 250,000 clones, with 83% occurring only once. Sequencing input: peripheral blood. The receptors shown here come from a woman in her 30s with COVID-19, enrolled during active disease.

CDR3 region: CASSIGDPGAFF. In nucleotides, the CDR3 is TGTGCCAGTAGTATAGGTGATCCCGGAGCTTTCTTT. The genes are TRBV19 and TRBJ1-1; D is undetermined. The CDR3 sequence is 12 residues long. The V end was cut by 1 base, the J end by 10 bases, with 10 bases between. Germline CDR1 is LNHDA and CDR2 is SQIVND (reference sequence).

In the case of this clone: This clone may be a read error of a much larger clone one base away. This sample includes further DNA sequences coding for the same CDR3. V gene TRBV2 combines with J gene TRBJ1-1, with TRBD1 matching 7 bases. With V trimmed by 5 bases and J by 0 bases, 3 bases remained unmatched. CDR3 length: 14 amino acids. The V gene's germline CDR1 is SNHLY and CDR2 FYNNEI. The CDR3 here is CASSPGQMNTEAFF. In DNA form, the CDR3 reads TGTGCCAGCAGTCCGGGACAGATGAACACTGAAGCTTTCTTT. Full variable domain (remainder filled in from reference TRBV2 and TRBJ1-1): EPEVTQTPSHQVTQMGQEVILRCVPISNHLYFYWYRQILGQKVEFLVSFYNNEISEKSEIFDDQFSVERPDGSNFTLKIRSTKLEDSAMYFCASSPGQMNTEAFFGQGTRLTVV.

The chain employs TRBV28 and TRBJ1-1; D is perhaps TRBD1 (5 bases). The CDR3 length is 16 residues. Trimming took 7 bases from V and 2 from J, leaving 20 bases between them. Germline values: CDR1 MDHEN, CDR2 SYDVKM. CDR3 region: CASTGHEIVLNTEAFF. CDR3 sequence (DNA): TGTGCCAGCACCGGACATGAAATCGTTCTTAACACTGAAGCTTTCTTT.

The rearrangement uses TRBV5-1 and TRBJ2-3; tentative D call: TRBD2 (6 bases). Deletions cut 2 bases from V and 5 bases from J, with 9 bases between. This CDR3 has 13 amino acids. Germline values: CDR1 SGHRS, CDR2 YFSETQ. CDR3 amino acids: CASSFTGEDTQYF. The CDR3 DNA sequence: TGCGCCAGCAGCTTTACGGGGGAAGATACGCAGTATTTT.

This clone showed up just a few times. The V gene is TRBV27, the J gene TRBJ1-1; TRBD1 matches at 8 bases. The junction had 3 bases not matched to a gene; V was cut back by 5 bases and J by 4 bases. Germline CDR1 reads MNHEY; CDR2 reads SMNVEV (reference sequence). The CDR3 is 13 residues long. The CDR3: CASSKDRVTEAFF. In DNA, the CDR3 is TGTGCCAGCAGTAAGGACAGGGTCACTGAAGCTTTCTTT.

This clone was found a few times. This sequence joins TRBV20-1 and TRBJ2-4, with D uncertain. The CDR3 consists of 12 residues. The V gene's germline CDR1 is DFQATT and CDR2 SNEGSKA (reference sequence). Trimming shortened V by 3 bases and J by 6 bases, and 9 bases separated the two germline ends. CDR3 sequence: CSASFAGNIQYF. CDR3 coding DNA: TGCAGTGCTAGTTTTGCAGGAAACATTCAGTACTTC.

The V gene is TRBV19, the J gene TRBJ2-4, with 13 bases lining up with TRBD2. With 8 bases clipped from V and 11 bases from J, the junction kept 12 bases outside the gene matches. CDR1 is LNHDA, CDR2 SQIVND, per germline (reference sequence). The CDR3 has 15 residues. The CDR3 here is CASSTTSGRAGVQYF. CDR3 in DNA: TGTGCCAGTTCCACTACTAGCGGGAGGGCAGGGGTTCAGTACTTC.

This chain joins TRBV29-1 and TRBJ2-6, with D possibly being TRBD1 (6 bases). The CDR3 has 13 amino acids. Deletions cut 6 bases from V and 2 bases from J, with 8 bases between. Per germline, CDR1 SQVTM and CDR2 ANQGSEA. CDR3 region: CSVRGAGANVLTF. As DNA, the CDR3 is TGCAGCGTCAGGGGCGCTGGGGCCAACGTCCTGACTTTC.

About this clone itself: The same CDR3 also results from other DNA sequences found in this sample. CDR3 DNA sequence: TGTGCCAGCAGGGGGACAGGGGATCAGCCCCAGCATTTT. Translation gives CASRGTGDQPQHF. The J gene is TRBJ1-5, the V gene TRBV12-3 or TRBV12-4; TRBD1 agrees at 10 bases. CDR3 length: 13 amino acids. The V and J ends lost 6 bases and 5 bases, in that order; junction bases with no gene match: 1.

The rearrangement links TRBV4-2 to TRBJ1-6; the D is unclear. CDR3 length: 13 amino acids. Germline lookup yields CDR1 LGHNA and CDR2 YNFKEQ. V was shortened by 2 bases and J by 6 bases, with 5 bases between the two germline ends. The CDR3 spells CASSQPLNSPLHF. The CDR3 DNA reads TGTGCCAGCAGCCAACCTCTTAATTCACCCCTCCACTTT.

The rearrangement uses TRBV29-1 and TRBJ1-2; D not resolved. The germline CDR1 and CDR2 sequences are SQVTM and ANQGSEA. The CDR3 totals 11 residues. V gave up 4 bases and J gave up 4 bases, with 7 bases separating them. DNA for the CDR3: TGCAGCGTTGCGGGTACCTATGGCTACACCTTC. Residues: CSVAGTYGYTF.

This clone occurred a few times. The CDR3 bases are TGTGCCAGCAGCTCCCCGGGACTAGCGGGATACAATGAGCAGTTCTTC. As protein: CASSSPGLAGYNEQFF. The chain recombines TRBV7-2 with TRBJ2-1; TRBD2 matches 13 bases. The junction had 4 bases not matched to a gene; V was cut back by 4 bases and J by 4 bases. The CDR3 contains 16 residues. Looked up from germline, CDR1 is SGHTA and CDR2 is FQGNSA.

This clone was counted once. The CDR3 is CASSLNLLGGYEQYF. The CDR3 DNA follows: TGTGCCAGCAGCTTGAACCTCCTGGGGGGCTACGAGCAGTACTTC. The chain uses TRBV7-2 and TRBJ2-7, with D possibly matching TRBD2 (6 bases). Germline V gives CDR1 SGHTA, CDR2 FQGNSA. Trimming shortened V by 3 bases and J by 3 bases, and 15 bases separated the two germline ends. The CDR3 spans 15 residues.

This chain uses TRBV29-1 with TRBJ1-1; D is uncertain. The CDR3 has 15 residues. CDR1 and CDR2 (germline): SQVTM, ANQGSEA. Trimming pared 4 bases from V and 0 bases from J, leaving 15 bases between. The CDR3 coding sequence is TGCAGCGTTGGGAGCGGGTGGGCCATGAACACTGAAGCTTTCTTT. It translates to CSVGSGWAMNTEAFF. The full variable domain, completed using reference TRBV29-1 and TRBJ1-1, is SAVISQKPSRDICQRGTSLTIQCQVDSQVTMMFWYRQQPGQSLTLIATANQGSEATYESGFVIDKFPISRPNLTFSTLTVSNMSPEDSSIYLCSVGSGWAMNTEAFFGQGTRLTVV.

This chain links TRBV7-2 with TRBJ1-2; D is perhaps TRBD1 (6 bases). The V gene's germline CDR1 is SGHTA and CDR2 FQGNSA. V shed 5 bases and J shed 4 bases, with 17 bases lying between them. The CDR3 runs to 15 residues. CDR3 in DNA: TGTGCCAGCAGCACAGGGAGAGTAGAAAGCTATGGCTACACCTTC. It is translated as CASSTGRVESYGYTF.

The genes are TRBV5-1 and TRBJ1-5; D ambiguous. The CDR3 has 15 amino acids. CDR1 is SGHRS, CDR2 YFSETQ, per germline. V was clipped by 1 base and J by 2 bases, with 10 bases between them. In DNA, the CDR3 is TGCGCCAGCAGCTTGCGGGGTGGGGGCAATCAGCCCCAGCATTTT. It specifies CASSLRGGGNQPQHF.

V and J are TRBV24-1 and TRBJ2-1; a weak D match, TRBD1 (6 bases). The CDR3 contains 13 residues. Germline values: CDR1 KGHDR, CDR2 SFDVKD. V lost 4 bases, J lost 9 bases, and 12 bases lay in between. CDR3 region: CATSEPGTSEQFF. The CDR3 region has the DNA TGTGCCACCAGTGAACCCGGGACATCTGAGCAGTTCTTC.

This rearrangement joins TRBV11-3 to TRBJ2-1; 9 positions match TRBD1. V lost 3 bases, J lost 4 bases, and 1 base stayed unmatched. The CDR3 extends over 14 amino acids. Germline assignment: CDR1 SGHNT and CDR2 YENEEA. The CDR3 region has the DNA TGTGCCAGCAGCTTCGGACAGGGGTACAATGAGCAGTTCTTC. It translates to CASSFGQGYNEQFF.

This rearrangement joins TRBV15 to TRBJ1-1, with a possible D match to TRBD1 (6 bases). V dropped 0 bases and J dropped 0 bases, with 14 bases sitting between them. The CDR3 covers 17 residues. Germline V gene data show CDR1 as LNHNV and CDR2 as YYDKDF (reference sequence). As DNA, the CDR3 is TGTGCCACCAGCAGAGAGGGGGCGGACGGCTTGAACACTGAAGCTTTCTTT. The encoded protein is CATSREGADGLNTEAFF.

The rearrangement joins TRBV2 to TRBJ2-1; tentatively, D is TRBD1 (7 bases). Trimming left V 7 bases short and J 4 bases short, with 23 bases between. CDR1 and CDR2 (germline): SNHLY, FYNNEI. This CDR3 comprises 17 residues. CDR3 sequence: CASILDQGGLGYNEQFF. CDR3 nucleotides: TGTGCCAGCATCTTGGACCAGGGGGGCCTCGGGTACAATGAGCAGTTCTTC.

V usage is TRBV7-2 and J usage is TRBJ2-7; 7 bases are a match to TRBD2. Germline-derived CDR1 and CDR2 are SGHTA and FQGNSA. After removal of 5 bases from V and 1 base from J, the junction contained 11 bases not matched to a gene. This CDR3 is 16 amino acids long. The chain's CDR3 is CASSQSFRGGSYEQYF. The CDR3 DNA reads TGTGCCAGCAGCCAATCTTTCCGGGGAGGGTCCTACGAGCAGTACTTC. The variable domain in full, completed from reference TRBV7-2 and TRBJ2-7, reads GAGVSQSPSNKVTEKGKDVELRCDPISGHTALYWYRQSLGQGLEFLIYFQGNSAPDKSGLPSDRFSAERTGGSVSTLTIQRTQQEDSAVYLCASSQSFRGGSYEQYFGPGTRLTVT.